The entry below gives a single T cell receptor (beta chain) sequence along with its context. Its antigen is not identified. The data derive from a study of shared clonotypes between healthy human individuals. Whole-study results and caveats: A few donors had roughly 5% of their naive CD4 clonotypes in common.

Libraries were prepared by immunoSEQ multiplex PCR; TCRdb keeps only in-frame clonotypes and omits some of them. This sample has 900,000 to 1,200,000 clones, with about 80% found just once. Sequencing was carried out using memory CD4+ T cells from PBMCs. The subset was: CD45RA-negative fraction. This sequence originates from a young man in good health. Some clones in this sample may be carry-over from other donors' samples.

The CDR3 DNA sequence: TGTGCCAGCAGTGAGGCTTGGATCAATTCTAACTATGGCTACACCTTC. Its translation: CASSEAWINSNYGYTF. The chain is built from TRBV2 and TRBJ1-2; no clear D. The germline CDR1 and CDR2 sequences are SNHLY and FYNNEI. The CDR3 sequence is 16 residues long. Between the trimmed V and J ends, which lost 3 bases and 0 bases, there was a span of 14 bases. The variable domain in full, with the rest retrieved from reference TRBV2 and TRBJ1-2, is EPEVTQTPSHQVTQMGQEVILRCVPISNHLYFYWYRQILGQKVEFLVSFYNNEISEKSEIFDDQFSVERPDGSNFTLKIRSTKLEDSAMYFCASSEAWINSNYGYTFGSGTRLTVV.